This TCR beta chain was sequenced in a study of identical twins. TCRdb re-called the 5' RACE reads with MiXCR, one entry per CDR3 protein. The profile shows 520,000 or so distinct CDR3 sequences, less than 25% of them singletons. After removal of 1 base from V and 2 bases from J, the junction contained 3 bases not matched to a gene. This CDR3 has 15 amino acids. CDR1 is SEHNR, CDR2 FQNEAQ, per germline (reference sequence). This clonotype was picked up a small number of times. The sample was also linked to a second study, of T cells expressing NK-cell markers. As that report states: The contribution of dominant NKG2C+ clonotypes to CD8+ T cells in six or seven donors was roughly 1.0-7.5%.

Sequenced sample: CD4+ T cells sorted from blood. The receptor was isolated from a woman under 30 in good health. The rearrangement links TRBV7-9 to TRBJ2-5, with 8 positions matching TRBD2. The DNA for the CDR3 is TGTGCCAGCAGCTTAGAGCGGGGGATACAAGAGACCCAGTACTTC. It yields the protein CASSLERGIQETQYF.